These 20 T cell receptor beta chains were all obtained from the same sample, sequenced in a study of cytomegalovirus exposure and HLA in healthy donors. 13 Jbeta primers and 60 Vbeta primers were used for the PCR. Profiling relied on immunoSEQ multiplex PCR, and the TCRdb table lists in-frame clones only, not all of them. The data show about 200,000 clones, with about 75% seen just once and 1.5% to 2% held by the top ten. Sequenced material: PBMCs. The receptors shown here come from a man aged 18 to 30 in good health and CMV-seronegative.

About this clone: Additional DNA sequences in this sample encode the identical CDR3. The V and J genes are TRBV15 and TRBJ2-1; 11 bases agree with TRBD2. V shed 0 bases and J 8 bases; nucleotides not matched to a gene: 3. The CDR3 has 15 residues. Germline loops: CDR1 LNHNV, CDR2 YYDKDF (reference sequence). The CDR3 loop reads CATSRDLAGGYEQFF. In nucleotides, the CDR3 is TGTGCCACCAGCAGAGATCTAGCGGGAGGTTATGAGCAGTTCTTC.

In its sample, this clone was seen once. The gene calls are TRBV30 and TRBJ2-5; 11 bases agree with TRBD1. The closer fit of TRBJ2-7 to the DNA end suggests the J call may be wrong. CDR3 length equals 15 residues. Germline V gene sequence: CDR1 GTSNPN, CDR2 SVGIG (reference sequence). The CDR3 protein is CAWSVGGTGGYEQYF. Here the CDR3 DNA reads TGTGCCTGGAGTGTAGGTGGGACAGGGGGCTACGAGCAGTACTTC.

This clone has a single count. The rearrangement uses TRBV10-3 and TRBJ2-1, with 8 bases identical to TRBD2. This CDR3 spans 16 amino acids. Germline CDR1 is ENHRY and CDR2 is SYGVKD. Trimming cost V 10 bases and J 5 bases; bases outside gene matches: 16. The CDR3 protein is CATRILTGGPDNEQFF. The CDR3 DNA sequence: TGTGCCACCCGAATTCTTACGGGAGGGCCTGACAATGAGCAGTTCTTC.

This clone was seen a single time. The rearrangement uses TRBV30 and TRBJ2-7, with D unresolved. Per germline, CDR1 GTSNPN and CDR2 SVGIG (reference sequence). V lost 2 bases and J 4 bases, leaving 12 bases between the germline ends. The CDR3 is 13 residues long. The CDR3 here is CAWSTRVVYEQYF. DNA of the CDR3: TGTGCCTGGAGTACCCGAGTTGTTTACGAGCAGTACTTC. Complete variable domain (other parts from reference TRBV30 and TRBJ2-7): SQTIHQWPATLVQPVGSPLSLECTVEGTSNPNLYWYRQAAGRGLQLLFYSVGIGQISSEVPQNLSASRPQDRQFILSSKKLLLSDSGFYLCAWSTRVVYEQYFGPGTRLTVT.

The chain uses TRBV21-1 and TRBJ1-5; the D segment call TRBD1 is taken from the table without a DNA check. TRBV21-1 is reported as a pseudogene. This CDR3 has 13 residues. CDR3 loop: CASSGTGCQPQHF. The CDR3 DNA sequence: TGTGCCAGCAGCGGGACAGGGTGTCAGCCCCAGCATTTT.

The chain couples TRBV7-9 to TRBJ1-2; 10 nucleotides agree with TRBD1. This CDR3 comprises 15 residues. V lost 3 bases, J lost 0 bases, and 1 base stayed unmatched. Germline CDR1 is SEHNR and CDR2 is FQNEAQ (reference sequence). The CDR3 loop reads CASSFGTGANYGYTF. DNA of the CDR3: TGTGCCAGCAGCTTTGGGACAGGGGCTAACTATGGCTACACCTTC.

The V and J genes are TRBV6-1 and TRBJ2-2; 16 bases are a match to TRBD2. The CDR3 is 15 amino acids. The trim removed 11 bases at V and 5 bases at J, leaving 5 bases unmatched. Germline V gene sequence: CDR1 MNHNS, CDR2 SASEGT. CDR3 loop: CAGTSGRAGTGELFF. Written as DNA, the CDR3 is TGTGCCGGGACTAGCGGGAGGGCGGGAACCGGGGAGCTGTTTTTT.

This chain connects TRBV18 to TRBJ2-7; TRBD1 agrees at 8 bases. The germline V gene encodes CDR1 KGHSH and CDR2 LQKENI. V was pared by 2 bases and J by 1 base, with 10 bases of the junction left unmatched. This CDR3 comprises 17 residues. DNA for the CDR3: TGTGCCAGCTCACCAATTGGGGCCGGGACAGGTTCCTACGAGCAGTACTTC. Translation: CASSPIGAGTGSYEQYF.

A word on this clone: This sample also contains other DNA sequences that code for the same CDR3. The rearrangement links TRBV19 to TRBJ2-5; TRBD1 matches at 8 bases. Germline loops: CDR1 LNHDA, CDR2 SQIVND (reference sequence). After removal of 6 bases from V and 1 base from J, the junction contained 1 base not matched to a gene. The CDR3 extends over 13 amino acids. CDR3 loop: CASSQGAQETQYF. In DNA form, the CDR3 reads TGTGCCAGTAGCCAGGGGGCCCAAGAGACCCAGTACTTC.

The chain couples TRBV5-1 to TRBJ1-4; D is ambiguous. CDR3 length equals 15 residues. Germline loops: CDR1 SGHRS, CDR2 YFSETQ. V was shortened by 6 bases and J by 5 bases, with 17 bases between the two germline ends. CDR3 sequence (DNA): TGCGCCAGCATGAGTGGCGGCTCTTTAAATGAAAAACTGTTTTTT. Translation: CASMSGGSLNEKLFF.

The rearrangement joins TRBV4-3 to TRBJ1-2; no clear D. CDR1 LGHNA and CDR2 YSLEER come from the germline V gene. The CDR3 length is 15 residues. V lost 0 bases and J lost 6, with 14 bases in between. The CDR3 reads CASSQEMVSEDGYTF. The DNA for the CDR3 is TGCGCCAGCAGCCAAGAAATGGTCTCCGAGGATGGCTACACCTTC.

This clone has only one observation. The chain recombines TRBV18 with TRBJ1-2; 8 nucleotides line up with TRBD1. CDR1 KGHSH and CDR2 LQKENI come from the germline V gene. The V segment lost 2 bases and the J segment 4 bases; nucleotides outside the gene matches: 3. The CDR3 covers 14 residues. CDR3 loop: CASSPGQGAYGYTF. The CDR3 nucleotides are TGTGCCAGCTCACCAGGACAGGGTGCCTATGGCTACACCTTC.

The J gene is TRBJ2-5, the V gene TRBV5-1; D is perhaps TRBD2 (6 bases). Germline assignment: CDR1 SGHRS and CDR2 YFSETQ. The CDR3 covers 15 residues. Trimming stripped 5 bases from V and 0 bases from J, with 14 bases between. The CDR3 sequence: CASRSGGVYQETQYF. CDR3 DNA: TGCGCCAGCAGGAGTGGCGGGGTGTACCAAGAGACCCAGTACTTC.

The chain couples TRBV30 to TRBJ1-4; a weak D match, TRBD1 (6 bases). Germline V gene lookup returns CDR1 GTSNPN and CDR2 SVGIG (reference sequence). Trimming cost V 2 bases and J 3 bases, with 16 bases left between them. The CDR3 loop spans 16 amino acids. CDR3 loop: CAWSLSLGTPNEKLFF. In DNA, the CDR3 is TGTGCCTGGAGTTTAAGCCTCGGGACACCTAATGAAAAACTGTTTTTT. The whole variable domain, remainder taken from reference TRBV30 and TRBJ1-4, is SQTIHQWPATLVQPVGSPLSLECTVEGTSNPNLYWYRQAAGRGLQLLFYSVGIGQISSEVPQNLSASRPQDRQFILSSKKLLLSDSGFYLCAWSLSLGTPNEKLFFGSGTQLSVL.

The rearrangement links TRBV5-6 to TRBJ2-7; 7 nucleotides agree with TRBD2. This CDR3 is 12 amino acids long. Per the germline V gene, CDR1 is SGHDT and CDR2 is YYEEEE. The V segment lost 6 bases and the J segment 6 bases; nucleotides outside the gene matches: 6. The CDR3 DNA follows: TGTGCCAGCAATACCCCGGGAGGCGAGCAGTACTTC. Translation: CASNTPGGEQYF.

In DNA form, the CDR3 reads TGTGCCAGCAGTTACTCTGGGGAGGATACAGATACGCAGTATTTT. Protein: CASSYSGEDTDTQYF. The chain couples TRBV6-5 to TRBJ2-3, with D possibly matching TRBD2 (6 bases). The germline V gene has CDR1 MNHEY and CDR2 SVGAGI. CDR3 length: 15 amino acids. V was cut by 0 bases and J by 3 bases, with 10 bases left in between.

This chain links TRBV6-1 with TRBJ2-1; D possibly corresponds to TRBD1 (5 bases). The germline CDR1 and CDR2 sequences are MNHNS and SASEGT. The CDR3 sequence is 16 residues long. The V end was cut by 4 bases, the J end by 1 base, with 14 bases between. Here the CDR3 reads CASSAGRVWSYNEQFF. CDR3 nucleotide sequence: TGTGCCAGCAGTGCCGGCAGGGTTTGGTCCTACAATGAGCAGTTCTTC.

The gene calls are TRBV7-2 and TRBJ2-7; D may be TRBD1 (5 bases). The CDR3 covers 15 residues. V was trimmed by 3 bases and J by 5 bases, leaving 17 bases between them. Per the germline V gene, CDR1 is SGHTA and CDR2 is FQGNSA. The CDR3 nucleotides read TGTGCCAGCAGCTTTACCTCAGGGTTTGGGGACGAGCAGTACTTC. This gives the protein CASSFTSGFGDEQYF.

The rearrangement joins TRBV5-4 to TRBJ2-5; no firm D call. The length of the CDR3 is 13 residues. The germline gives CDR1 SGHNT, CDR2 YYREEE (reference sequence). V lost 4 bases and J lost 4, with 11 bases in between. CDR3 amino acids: CASSESRLETQYF. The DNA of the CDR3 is TGTGCCAGCAGCGAATCTAGGCTAGAGACCCAGTACTTC.

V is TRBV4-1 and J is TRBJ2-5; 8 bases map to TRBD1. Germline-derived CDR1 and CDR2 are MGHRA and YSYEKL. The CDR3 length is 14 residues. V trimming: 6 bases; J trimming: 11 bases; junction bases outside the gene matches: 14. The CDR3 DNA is TGCGCCAGCAGTCTGGACACAGGGGGATGGGAGCAGTACTTC. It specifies CASSLDTGGWEQYF.